The entry below gives a single T cell receptor beta chain sequence along with its context. One entry per CDR3 protein, called by TCRdb with MiXCR from the 5' RACE reads. The data contain 110,000 or so distinct CDR3 sequences, less than 14% of them seen just once; the ten biggest clones take up 20% to 25%. Stated time point: blood at routine non-recurrence follow-up after resection. This entry comes from a study of spatial heterogeneity in lung cancer. Study context: At a median of roughly two years after resection, follow-up PBMC samples were sequenced when available.

V gave up 7 bases and J gave up 6 bases, with 8 bases separating them. Germline V gene sequence: CDR1 KGHDR, CDR2 SFDVKD. The CDR3 runs 12 residues. This receptor was taken from a female donor with early-stage non-small cell lung cancer. Sequencing used PBMCs, obtained at follow-up. J is TRBJ2-2 and V is TRBV24-1, with D maybe TRBD2 (5 bases). In DNA form, the CDR3 reads TGTGCCACCAGGGAACTAGCCGGGGAGCTGTTTTTT. Its translation is CATRELAGELFF.